Sequencing of this TCR beta chain was carried out in a study of identifying expanded T cells in peripheral blood. Some clones are missing from TCRdb's copy, which holds only in-frame ones; the method was immunoSEQ multiplex PCR. The table includes more than 75,000 clones, 75% to 90% detected once. Germline CDR1 and CDR2: SEHNR and FQNEAQ (reference sequence). The CDR3 loop spans 14 amino acids. Trimming took 1 base from V and 7 from J; bases not matched to a gene: 6. Sequencing was performed on blood. The source is a person between 18 and 70 years old in good health. The J gene is TRBJ1-2, the V gene TRBV7-9; 7 bases are a match to TRBD1. CDR3 bases: TGTGCCAGCAGCTTAGGACAGGGAATTGCTGGCTACACCTTC. As protein: CASSLGQGIAGYTF.